Reported below is one TCR beta chain. The antigen is undetermined. A deep-level run was used for the assay. Sequenced by immunoSEQ multiplex PCR; TCRdb stores in-frame clones only, minus some. The data hold 550,000 to 750,000 clones, with around 95% observed a single time. The naive CD8 fraction comprised CD45RO-negative cells positively selected for CCR7 and excluded terminally differentiated effector memory CD45RA+ cells. These data originate in a study of shared clonotypes between healthy human individuals. Turning to the study itself: Donor ages ranged 18 to 49 years: two women, a few men. Every donor yielded three CD4 naive, three CD4 memory, two CD8 naive and one CD8 memory plate. Study outcomes and limitations: Shared across a few donors were roughly 5% of the naive CD4 clonotypes.

V lost 5 bases and J 5 bases, leaving 13 bases between the germline ends. The germline V gene encodes CDR1 MNHEY and CDR2 SMNVEV (reference sequence). The CDR3 contains 14 residues. Material for sequencing was naive CD8+ T cells sorted from blood. The sequence was collected from a woman in her twenties or thirties in good health. This chain connects TRBV27 to TRBJ2-1; weak D call: TRBD2 (6 bases). The CDR3 reads CASSPLRTNNEQFF. As DNA, the CDR3 is TGTGCCAGCAGTCCCCTCCGGACTAACAATGAGCAGTTCTTC.